The 22 T cell receptor beta chains presented below share a single source sample, sequenced in a study of cytomegalovirus exposure and HLA in healthy donors. The PCR employed 60 Vbeta primers together with 13 Jbeta primers. Assay used: immunoSEQ multiplex PCR; TCRdb lists only in-frame clones, some missing. Across about 96,000 clones, the top ten clones capture 3.4% of the sample. The specimen was PBMCs. These TCRs come from a woman aged 25 to 39 in good health and CMV-seronegative.

The V gene is TRBV6-5, the J gene TRBJ2-1; TRBD2 agrees at 10 bases. CDR1 and CDR2 (germline): MNHEY, SVGAGI. The CDR3 loop spans 15 amino acids. V lost 2 bases, J lost 10 bases, and 8 bases stayed unmatched. This CDR3 reads CASSYISGRAREQFF. For the CDR3, the DNA is TGTGCCAGCAGTTACATCAGCGGGAGGGCCAGGGAGCAGTTCTTC.

CDR3 residues: CASSGDTRNTEAFF. As DNA, the CDR3 is TGTGCCAGCAGCGGGGACACCCGGAACACTGAAGCTTTCTTT. The V gene is TRBV9, the J gene TRBJ1-1; the D gene is possibly TRBD1 (6 bases). CDR3 length: 14 residues. The germline gives CDR1 SGDLS, CDR2 YYNGEE. Trimming shortened V by 3 bases and J by 1 base, and 10 bases separated the two germline ends. Drawing the rest from reference TRBV9 and TRBJ1-1, the complete variable domain is DSGVTQTPKHLITATGQRVTLRCSPRSGDLSVYWYQQSLDQGLQFLIQYYNGEERAKGNILERFSAQQFPDLHSELNLSSLELGDSALYFCASSGDTRNTEAFFGQGTRLTVV.

The rearrangement links TRBV19 to TRBJ1-3; D gene ambiguous. The CDR3 is made up of 12 amino acids. V lost 8 bases to trimming and J lost 1 base, with 6 bases between them. Per the germline V gene, CDR1 is LNHDA and CDR2 is SQIVND (reference sequence). The CDR3 nucleotides are TGTGCCAGTCAAGAGTCTGGAAACACCATATATTTT. Translating it yields CASQESGNTIYF. Together with reference TRBV19 and TRBJ1-3, the CDR3 gives the full variable domain: DGGITQSPKYLFRKEGQNVTLSCEQNLNHDAMYWYRQDPGQGLRLIYYSQIVNDFQKGDIAEGYSVSREKKESFPLTVTSAQKNPTAFYLCASQESGNTIYFGEGSWLTVV.

The CDR3 nucleotides read TGCGCCAGCAGCTCTTCAGGGGGGCGGAATAATGAAAAACTGTTTTTT. Amino acid sequence: CASSSSGGRNNEKLFF. The chain is built from TRBV5-1 and TRBJ1-4, with 7 positions matching TRBD1. The J segment lost 4 bases and the V segment lost 3 bases, leaving 9 bases of the junction unmatched. This CDR3 is 16 amino acids long. Germline lookup yields CDR1 SGHRS and CDR2 YFSETQ. The full variable domain, completed using reference TRBV5-1 and TRBJ1-4, is KAGVTQTPRYLIKTRGQQVTLSCSPISGHRSVSWYQQTPGQGLQFLFEYFSETQRNKGNFPGRFSGRQFSNSRSEMNVSTLELGDSALYLCASSSSGGRNNEKLFFGSGTQLSVL.

The chain couples TRBV9 to TRBJ2-1; 14 bases fit TRBD2. The CDR3 extends over 18 amino acids. Germline V gives CDR1 SGDLS, CDR2 YYNGEE. Germline trimming cut 3 bases from V and 3 bases from J; bases unmatched to any gene: 8. DNA for the CDR3: TGTGCCAGCAGCGAGGGACTAGCGGGAGAGATCCTCTACAATGAGCAGTTCTTC. Amino acids: CASSEGLAGEILYNEQFF.

V usage is TRBV9 and J usage is TRBJ2-1; D is perhaps TRBD2 (6 bases). The CDR3 has 16 residues. Germline values: CDR1 SGDLS, CDR2 YYNGEE. With 1 base removed from V and 3 bases from J, the gap between germline ends came to 14 bases. CDR3 in DNA: TGTGCCAGCAGCGTATCAGGTAGCGGAGTCTACAATGAGCAGTTCTTC. Its protein product is CASSVSGSGVYNEQFF.

The chain employs TRBV5-6 and TRBJ2-7, with 10 bases that match TRBD1. Unmatched junction bases numbered 2, after V lost 3 bases and J lost 2 bases. CDR1 is SGHDT, CDR2 YYEEEE, per germline. CDR3 length: 14 residues. The DNA for the CDR3 is TGTGCCAGCAGCTGGGGGACAGGGGCCTACGAGCAGTACTTC. Translation: CASSWGTGAYEQYF.

The chain has TRBV19 and TRBJ2-7; tentative D call: TRBD2 (6 bases). The CDR3 consists of 16 residues. Per the germline V gene, CDR1 is LNHDA and CDR2 is SQIVND (reference sequence). Between the trimmed V and J ends, which lost 1 base and 0 bases, there was a span of 13 bases. The CDR3 sequence is CASSIGDGSGSYEQYF. DNA of the CDR3: TGTGCCAGTAGTATAGGAGACGGGAGCGGCTCCTACGAGCAGTACTTC.

The chain couples TRBV5-4 to TRBJ2-3; 7 positions agree with TRBD2. Germline values: CDR1 SGHNT, CDR2 YYREEE (reference sequence). The CDR3 runs to 15 residues. The V gene end was trimmed by 0 bases and the J gene end by 0 bases; junction bases not matched to a gene: 1. The chain's CDR3 is CASSLDSGSTDTQYF. The CDR3 nucleotides read TGTGCCAGCAGCTTGGATAGCGGGAGCACAGATACGCAGTATTTT. Complete variable domain (other parts from reference TRBV5-4 and TRBJ2-3): ETGVTQSPTHLIKTRGQQVTLRCSSQSGHNTVSWYQQALGQGPQFIFQYYREEENGRGNFPPRFSGLQFPNYSSELNVNALELDDSALYLCASSLDSGSTDTQYFGPGTRLTVL.

The rearrangement links TRBV5-1 to TRBJ1-2, with 7 bases identical to TRBD1. Germline CDR1 reads SGHRS; CDR2 reads YFSETQ. J lost 1 base, V lost 4 bases, and 7 bases had no gene match. The CDR3 has 15 amino acids. CDR3 protein: CASSSRQGFNYGYTF. CDR3 coding DNA: TGCGCCAGCAGCAGCCGACAGGGCTTTAACTATGGCTACACCTTC.

V usage is TRBV28 and J usage is TRBJ1-4; D may be TRBD1 (6 bases). Trimming cost V 6 bases and J 8 bases, with 16 bases left between them. The germline V gene has CDR1 MDHEN and CDR2 SYDVKM. The CDR3 consists of 14 residues. CDR3 in DNA: TGTGCCAGCAGGCCGACAGGTCCGGGGGAAAAACTGTTTTTT. Residues: CASRPTGPGEKLFF.

V gene TRBV7-8 combines with J gene TRBJ2-1, with no clear D. V was trimmed by 2 bases and J by 5 bases, leaving 13 bases between them. The CDR3 is 15 residues long. CDR1 is SGHVS and CDR2 is FQNEAQ in the germline V gene. CDR3 loop: CASSLLGRGDNEQFF. The CDR3 DNA follows: TGTGCCAGCAGCTTACTCGGCCGCGGAGACAATGAGCAGTTCTTC. The whole variable domain, remainder taken from reference TRBV7-8 and TRBJ2-1, is GAGVSQSPRYKVAKRGQDVALRCDPISGHVSLFWYQQALGQGPEFLTYFQNEAQLDKSGLPSDRFFAERPEGSVSTLKIQRTQQEDSAVYLCASSLLGRGDNEQFFGPGTRLTVL.

CDR3 amino acids: CASSGPGGEQFF. The CDR3 nucleotides read TGTGCCAGCAGCGGGCCAGGGGGGGAGCAGTTCTTC. This chain links TRBV9 with TRBJ2-1; D is perhaps TRBD1 (7 bases). With 3 bases removed from V and 10 bases from J, the gap between germline ends came to 11 bases. Per the germline V gene, CDR1 is SGDLS and CDR2 is YYNGEE. The CDR3 runs to 12 residues.

The chain recombines TRBV9 with TRBJ2-3; 12 bases match TRBD2. This CDR3 has 15 amino acids. Germline lookup yields CDR1 SGDLS and CDR2 YYNGEE. V dropped 5 bases and J dropped 10; count of bases not matched to a gene: 11. CDR3 in amino acids: CASSSSGGAYSAQYF. Written as DNA, the CDR3 is TGTGCCAGCAGTTCTAGCGGGGGGGCCTACTCTGCGCAGTATTTT.

This chain connects TRBV7-6 to TRBJ1-1; D remains ambiguous. Trimming shortened V by 8 bases and J by 4 bases, and 8 bases separated the two germline ends. The CDR3 is 11 residues long. Germline CDR1 SGHVS, CDR2 FNYEAQ. The CDR3 region has the DNA TGTGCCAGCTTCTCGTCCACTGAAGCTTTCTTT. Its protein is CASFSSTEAFF.

V gene TRBV6-5 combines with J gene TRBJ1-1, with TRBD1 as a possible D gene (5 bases). This CDR3 spans 15 amino acids. V lost 4 bases and J 1 base, leaving 13 bases between the germline ends. Germline CDR1 reads MNHEY; CDR2 reads SVGAGI. This CDR3 is CASSSSGRENTEAFF. The CDR3 DNA sequence: TGTGCCAGCAGTTCCTCGGGCAGGGAGAACACTGAAGCTTTCTTT.

The chain employs TRBV5-6 and TRBJ2-5, with D possibly matching TRBD1 (6 bases). V lost 3 bases to trimming and J lost 4 bases, with 16 bases between them. The CDR3 extends over 15 amino acids. Per the germline V gene, CDR1 is SGHDT and CDR2 is YYEEEE. CDR3 nucleotide sequence: TGTGCCAGCAGCTCAGGACCTACCAGGGGAGAGACCCAGTACTTC. Encoded protein: CASSSGPTRGETQYF.

This chain links TRBV7-9 with TRBJ1-1; D may be TRBD1 (5 bases). The CDR3 runs to 14 residues. CDR1 and CDR2 from the germline V gene are SEHNR and FQNEAQ (reference sequence). V was pared by 5 bases and J by 4 bases, with 14 bases between. CDR3: CASSPRGGTTEAFF. The CDR3 nucleotides are TGTGCCAGCAGCCCCCGTGGGGGGACCACTGAAGCTTTCTTT.

The chain combines TRBV28 with TRBJ2-5; 7 bases align to TRBD1. Trimming at V came to 5 bases and at J to 1 base, leaving 7 bases not matched to a gene. The CDR3 extends over 15 amino acids. CDR1 is MDHEN and CDR2 is SYDVKM in the germline V gene. CDR3 sequence reads: CASSPATGVQETQYF. The CDR3 nucleotides are TGTGCCAGCAGTCCGGCCACAGGGGTCCAAGAGACCCAGTACTTC.

The chain uses TRBV5-4 and TRBJ2-4, with 7 bases that match TRBD1. Germline values: CDR1 SGHNT, CDR2 YYREEE (reference sequence). With V trimmed by 4 bases and J by 0 bases, 4 bases remained unmatched. This CDR3 region has 15 residues. The CDR3 DNA reads TGTGCCAGCAGCCCAGGGGGATTAGCCAAAAACATTCAGTACTTC. Its translation: CASSPGGLAKNIQYF.

V gene TRBV19 combines with J gene TRBJ1-5; D may be TRBD1 (6 bases). V lost 5 bases, J lost 6 bases, and 14 bases lay in between. CDR3 length equals 14 residues. From germline, CDR1 is LNHDA and CDR2 SQIVND (reference sequence). CDR3 in amino acids: CASSEGVEGQPQHF. CDR3 in DNA: TGTGCCAGTAGTGAGGGGGTTGAAGGTCAGCCCCAGCATTTT.

The chain recombines TRBV30 with TRBJ2-7, with TRBD1 matching over 7 bases. The CDR3 loop spans 13 amino acids. Germline loops: CDR1 GTSNPN, CDR2 SVGIG (reference sequence). Germline trimming cut 2 bases from V and 4 bases from J; bases unmatched to any gene: 5. The DNA for the CDR3 is TGTGCCTGGAGTACACAGGGGCAGTACGAGCAGTACTTC. Protein: CAWSTQGQYEQYF.